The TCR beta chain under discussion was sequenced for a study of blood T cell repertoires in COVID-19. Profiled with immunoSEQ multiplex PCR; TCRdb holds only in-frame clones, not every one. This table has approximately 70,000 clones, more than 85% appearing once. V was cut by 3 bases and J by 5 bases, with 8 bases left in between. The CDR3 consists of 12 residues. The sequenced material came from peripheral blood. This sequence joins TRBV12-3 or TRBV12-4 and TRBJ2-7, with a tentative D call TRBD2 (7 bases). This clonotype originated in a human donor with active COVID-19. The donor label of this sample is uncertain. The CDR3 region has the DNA TGTGCCAGCAGTTTCGGGGGGCACGAGCAGTACTTC. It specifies CASSFGGHEQYF.